Following are 16 T cell receptor beta chains from one sample sequenced in a study of T cell responses to AZD1222 COVID-19 vaccine. Some clones are missing from TCRdb's copy, which holds only in-frame ones; the method was immunoSEQ multiplex PCR. Of more than 150,000 clones listed, under 95% are singletons. The material sequenced was peripheral blood, taken on day 0 of AZD1222 vaccination. These receptors all stem from an adult in good health.

The chain uses TRBV14 and TRBJ2-1, with 8 positions matching TRBD2. Germline V gene lookup returns CDR1 SGHDN and CDR2 FVKESK. This CDR3 is built from 14 residues. J was trimmed by 7 bases and V by 2 bases; bases with no gene match: 4. The CDR3 nucleotides are TGTGCCAGCAGCCAAATTTTAGCGGGGAATGAGCAGTTCTTC. Translation: CASSQILAGNEQFF.

The CDR3 DNA reads TGTGCCAGCAGTTTCGGCAGAGTAAATGAAAAACTGTTTTTT. It encodes CASSFGRVNEKLFF. The V and J genes are TRBV27 and TRBJ1-4; D remains ambiguous. This CDR3 is 14 amino acids long. V was cut by 3 bases and J by 5 bases, with 10 bases left in between. Germline V gives CDR1 MNHEY, CDR2 SMNVEV (reference sequence).

The chain uses TRBV5-4 and TRBJ2-1; D uncertain. V was pared by 1 base and J by 2 bases, with 10 bases between. The length of the CDR3 is 15 residues. Per the germline V gene, CDR1 is SGHNT and CDR2 is YYREEE (reference sequence). The CDR3 loop is CASSLILVTYNEQFF. CDR3 nucleotide sequence: TGTGCCAGCAGCTTGATATTAGTAACCTACAATGAGCAGTTCTTC.

The CDR3 DNA reads TGCGCCAGCAGCTTGGGTGGGGGGCTTGGAGAGACCCAGTACTTC. This translates into CASSLGGGLGETQYF. The V and J genes are TRBV5-1 and TRBJ2-5, with D perhaps given as TRBD1 or TRBD2 (6 bases each). This CDR3 is 15 amino acids long. The V gene lost 0 bases and the J gene lost 4 bases, with 13 bases spanning the gap. Germline V gene lookup returns CDR1 SGHRS and CDR2 YFSETQ.

This clone showed up just once. The chain employs TRBV28 and TRBJ2-7; the match to TRBD1 covers 8 bases. V was pared by 7 bases and J by 5 bases, with 10 bases of the junction left unmatched. Germline V gene lookup returns CDR1 MDHEN and CDR2 SYDVKM. The CDR3 covers 14 residues. The CDR3 region has the DNA TGTGCCAGCACCAAATTTCAGGGGGCTCACGAGCAGTACTTC. It translates to CASTKFQGAHEQYF.

J is TRBJ1-4 and V is TRBV5-1; D is ambiguous. The germline V gene has CDR1 SGHRS and CDR2 YFSETQ. Trimming stripped 6 bases from V and 8 bases from J, with 17 bases between. The CDR3 spans 14 residues. DNA of the CDR3: TGCGCCAGCAAGGACCAAGGGATAGGGGAAAAACTGTTTTTT. It translates to CASKDQGIGEKLFF.

The gene calls are TRBV6-1 and TRBJ2-1, with 8 positions matching TRBD2. Losses at the gene ends were 3 bases for V and 9 bases for J; bases not matched to a gene: 10. CDR3 size: 15 residues. Per the germline V gene, CDR1 is MNHNS and CDR2 is SASEGT. CDR3 sequence: CASSEGTRRITEQFF. The CDR3, as DNA: TGTGCCAGCAGTGAGGGGACTAGGCGGATAACTGAGCAGTTCTTC.

The chain employs TRBV14 and TRBJ2-7, with no clear D. Germline V gene sequence: CDR1 SGHDN, CDR2 FVKESK. Trimming left V 1 base short and J 4 bases short, with 5 bases between. The CDR3 is 12 residues long. CDR3 DNA: TGTGCCAGCAGCCAAGGGGTTTACGAGCAGTACTTC. Protein product: CASSQGVYEQYF.

About this clone: This CDR3 is also generated by other DNA sequences in the sample. The gene calls are TRBV7-9 and TRBJ2-7; D remains ambiguous. CDR1 is SEHNR and CDR2 is FQNEAQ in the germline V gene (reference sequence). The CDR3 covers 12 residues. V was clipped by 1 base and J by 7 bases, with 8 bases between them. The CDR3 DNA reads TGTGCCAGCAGCTTAGGGGTGGGGGAGCAGTACTTC. This translates into CASSLGVGEQYF. Complete variable domain (other parts from reference TRBV7-9 and TRBJ2-7): DTGVSQNPRHKITKRGQNVTFRCDPISEHNRLYWYRQTLGQGPEFLTYFQNEAQLEKSRLLSDRFSAERPKGSFSTLEIQRTEQGDSAMYLCASSLGVGEQYFGPGTRLTVT.

This chain joins TRBV7-8 and TRBJ1-1; 7 nucleotides agree with TRBD1. V shed 5 bases, J shed 5 bases, and the junction held 8 bases outside the gene matches. The germline gives CDR1 SGHVS, CDR2 FQNEAQ. The CDR3 totals 14 residues. CDR3 residues: CASSPRQGRTEAFF. In nucleotides, the CDR3 is TGTGCCAGCAGCCCCCGACAGGGAAGGACTGAAGCTTTCTTT.

This rearrangement joins TRBV6-5 to TRBJ2-1, with 7 bases matching TRBD1. Germline CDR1 is MNHEY and CDR2 is SVGAGI. V gave up 5 bases and J gave up 1 base; unmatched junction bases: 2. The CDR3 is 14 residues long. CDR3 protein: CASSHRGSYNEQFF. The CDR3 region has the DNA TGTGCCAGCAGTCACAGGGGTTCCTACAATGAGCAGTTCTTC.

This clone was detected once. The J gene is TRBJ2-3, the V gene TRBV5-4; 7 bases line up with TRBD2. Unmatched junction bases numbered 3, after V lost 2 bases and J lost 6 bases. The CDR3 is made up of 13 amino acids. Per the germline V gene, CDR1 is SGHNT and CDR2 is YYREEE (reference sequence). CDR3 sequence reads: CASSLSGADTQYF. In DNA, the CDR3 is TGTGCCAGCAGCTTAAGCGGGGCCGATACGCAGTATTTT.

The chain is built from TRBV18 and TRBJ2-1; 12 bases agree with TRBD2. Germline loops: CDR1 KGHSH, CDR2 LQKENI. This CDR3 region has 16 residues. Trimming cost V 1 base and J 9 bases; bases outside gene matches: 7. CDR3 protein: CASSPRASGRGLEQFF. Here the CDR3 DNA reads TGTGCCAGCTCACCACGGGCTAGCGGGAGGGGCCTTGAGCAGTTCTTC.

The chain links TRBV5-1 to TRBJ2-1; 12 bases line up with TRBD2. Trimming at V came to 0 bases and at J to 9 bases, leaving 7 bases not matched to a gene. Germline V lookup: CDR1 SGHRS, CDR2 YFSETQ. CDR3 length: 16 amino acids. This CDR3 reads CASSLETSGSTAEQFF. In DNA, the CDR3 is TGCGCCAGCAGCTTGGAGACTAGCGGGAGTACGGCTGAGCAGTTCTTC.

This chain links TRBV19 with TRBJ1-1; 8 bases line up with TRBD1. This CDR3 region has 14 residues. The trim removed 5 bases at V and 3 bases at J, leaving 5 bases unmatched. Germline lookup yields CDR1 LNHDA and CDR2 SQIVND (reference sequence). CDR3 sequence reads: CASSGRDRYTEAFF. The CDR3 DNA sequence: TGTGCCAGTAGTGGTCGGGACAGGTACACTGAAGCTTTCTTT.

This sequence joins TRBV6-5 and TRBJ1-1; the match to TRBD1 covers 8 bases. This CDR3 has 14 residues. CDR1 is MNHEY, CDR2 SVGAGI, per germline. J lost 3 bases, V lost 5 bases, and 5 bases had no gene match. CDR3 sequence (DNA): TGTGCCAGCAGTACAGGGGGAAGGGACACTGAAGCTTTCTTT. This translates into CASSTGGRDTEAFF.